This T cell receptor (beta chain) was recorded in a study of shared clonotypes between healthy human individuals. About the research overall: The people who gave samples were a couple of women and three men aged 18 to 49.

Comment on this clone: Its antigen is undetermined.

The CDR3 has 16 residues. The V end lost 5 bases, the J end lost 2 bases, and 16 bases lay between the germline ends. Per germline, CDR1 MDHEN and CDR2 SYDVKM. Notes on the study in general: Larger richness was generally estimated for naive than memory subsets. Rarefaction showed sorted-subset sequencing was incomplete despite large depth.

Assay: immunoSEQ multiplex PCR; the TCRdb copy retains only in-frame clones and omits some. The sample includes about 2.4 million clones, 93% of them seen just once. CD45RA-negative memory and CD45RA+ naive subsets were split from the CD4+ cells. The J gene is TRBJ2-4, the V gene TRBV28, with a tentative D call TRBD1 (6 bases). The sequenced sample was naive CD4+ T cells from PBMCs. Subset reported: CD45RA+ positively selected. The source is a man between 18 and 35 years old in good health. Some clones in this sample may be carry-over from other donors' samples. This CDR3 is CASSQQGQVSKNIQYF. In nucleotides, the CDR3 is TGTGCCAGCAGTCAACAGGGTCAAGTCTCCAAAAACATTCAGTACTTC.